This record concerns one TCR beta chain sequence. Antigen: not known. Read coverage stops 3 residues before the CDR3 terminus; the germline J gene supplies the remainder. CDR1 and CDR2 (germline): GTSNPN, SVGIG (reference sequence). CDR3 size: 16 residues. This entry is derived from a study of T cells in women clearing cervical HPV infection. Study context: Blood came at first lesion visit for cases, post-clearance for controls.

Study results and caveats: Controls had more TRBV6-7 (approximately 0.15%) than cases (approximately 0.11%). CIN3+ cases had significantly higher TCR repertoire richness than controls, but evenness did not differ.

TCRdb's table, derived via immunoSEQ multiplex PCR, lists solely in-frame clones and lacks some. The sample has around 20,000 clones, and its top ten clones hold 5%. This TCR derives from a woman between 18 and 70 years old with a cervical HPV16 infection that either progressed to CIN3+ or cleared (not recorded which). The specimen was blood buffy coat. The J gene is TRBJ1-2, the V gene TRBV30; no clear D. CDR3 DNA (partial): TGTGCCTGGGGAAGCCCTCGGGTAGCGGGGATAAATGAC. It translates to CAWGSPRVAGIND. The entire CDR3 sequence reads CAWGSPRVAGINDYTF.